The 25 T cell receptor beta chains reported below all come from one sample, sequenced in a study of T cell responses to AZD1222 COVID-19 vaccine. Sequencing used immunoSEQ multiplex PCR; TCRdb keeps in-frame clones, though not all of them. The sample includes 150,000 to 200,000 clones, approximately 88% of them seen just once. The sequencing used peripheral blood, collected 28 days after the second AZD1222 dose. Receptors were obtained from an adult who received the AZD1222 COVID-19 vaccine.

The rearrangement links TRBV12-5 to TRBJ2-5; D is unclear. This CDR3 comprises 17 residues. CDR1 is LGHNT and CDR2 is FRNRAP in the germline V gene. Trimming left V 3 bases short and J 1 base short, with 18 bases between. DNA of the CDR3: TGTGCTAGTGGTTTAACCCGCTGGGGAAACCCCCAAGAGACCCAGTACTTC. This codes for CASGLTRWGNPQETQYF. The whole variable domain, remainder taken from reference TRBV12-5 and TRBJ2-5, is DARVTQTPRHKVTEMGQEVTMRCQPILGHNTVFWYRQTMMQGLELLAYFRNRAPLDDSGMPKDRFSAEMPDATLATLKIQPSEPRDSAVYFCASGLTRWGNPQETQYFGPGTRLLVL.

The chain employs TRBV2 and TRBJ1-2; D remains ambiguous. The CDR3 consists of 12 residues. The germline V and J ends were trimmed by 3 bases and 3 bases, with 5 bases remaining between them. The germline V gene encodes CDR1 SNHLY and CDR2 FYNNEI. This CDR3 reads CASSDRYYGYTF. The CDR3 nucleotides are TGTGCCAGCAGTGACAGGTACTATGGCTACACCTTC. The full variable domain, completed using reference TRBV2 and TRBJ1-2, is EPEVTQTPSHQVTQMGQEVILRCVPISNHLYFYWYRQILGQKVEFLVSFYNNEISEKSEIFDDQFSVERPDGSNFTLKIRSTKLEDSAMYFCASSDRYYGYTFGSGTRLTVV.

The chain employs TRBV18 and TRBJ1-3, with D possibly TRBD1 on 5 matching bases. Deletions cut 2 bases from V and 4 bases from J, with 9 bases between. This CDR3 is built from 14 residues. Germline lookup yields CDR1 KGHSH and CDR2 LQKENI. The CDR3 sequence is CASSPNGAGNTIYF. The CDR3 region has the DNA TGTGCCAGCTCACCAAACGGGGCGGGAAACACCATATATTTT.

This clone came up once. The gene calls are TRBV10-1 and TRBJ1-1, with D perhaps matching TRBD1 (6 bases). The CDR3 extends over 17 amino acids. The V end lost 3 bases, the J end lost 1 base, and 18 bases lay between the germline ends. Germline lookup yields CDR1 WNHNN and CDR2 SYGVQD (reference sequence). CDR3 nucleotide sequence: TGCGCCAGCAGTGAAGGCAGGGGTGTTGGACCGAACACTGAAGCTTTCTTT. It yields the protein CASSEGRGVGPNTEAFF.

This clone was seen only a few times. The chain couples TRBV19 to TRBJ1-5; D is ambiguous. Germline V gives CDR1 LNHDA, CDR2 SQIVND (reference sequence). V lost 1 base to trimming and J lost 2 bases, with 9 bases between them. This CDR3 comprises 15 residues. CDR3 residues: CASSIVGLGNQPQHF. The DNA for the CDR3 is TGTGCCAGTAGTATAGTGGGTTTGGGCAATCAGCCCCAGCATTTT.

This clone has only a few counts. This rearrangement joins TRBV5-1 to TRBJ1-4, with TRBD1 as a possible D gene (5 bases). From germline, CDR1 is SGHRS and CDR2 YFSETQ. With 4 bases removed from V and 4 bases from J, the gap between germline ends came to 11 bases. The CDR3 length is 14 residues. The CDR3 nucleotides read TGCGCCAGCAGCCCTGGGACGGGTAATGAAAAACTGTTTTTT. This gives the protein CASSPGTGNEKLFF.

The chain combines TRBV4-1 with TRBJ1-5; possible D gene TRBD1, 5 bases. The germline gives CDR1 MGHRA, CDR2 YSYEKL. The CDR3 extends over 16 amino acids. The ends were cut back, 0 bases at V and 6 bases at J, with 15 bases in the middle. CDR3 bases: TGCGCCAGCAGCCAAGATGAGGGGACGGGCGGTCAGCCCCAGCATTTT. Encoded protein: CASSQDEGTGGQPQHF.

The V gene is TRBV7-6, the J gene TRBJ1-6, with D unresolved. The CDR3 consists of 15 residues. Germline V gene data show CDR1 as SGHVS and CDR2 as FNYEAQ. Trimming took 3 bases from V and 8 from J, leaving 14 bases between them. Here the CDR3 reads CASSFRSIPYSPLHF. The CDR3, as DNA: TGTGCCAGCAGCTTTCGGTCCATCCCCTATTCACCCCTCCACTTT.

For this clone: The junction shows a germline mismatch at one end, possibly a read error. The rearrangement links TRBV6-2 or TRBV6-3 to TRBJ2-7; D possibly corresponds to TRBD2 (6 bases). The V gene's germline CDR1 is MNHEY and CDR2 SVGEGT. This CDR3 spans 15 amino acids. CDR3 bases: TGTGCCAGCAGCTACTTTGCGGGACCCGACGGGGAGCAGTACTTC. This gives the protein CASSYFAGPDGEQYF.

The CDR3 sequence is CASTRQGSVNYGYTF. The CDR3 nucleotides read TGTGCCAGCACCCGACAGGGAAGCGTTAACTATGGCTACACCTTC. V and J are TRBV6-5 and TRBJ1-2; 7 bases align to TRBD1. Trimming at V came to 7 bases and at J to 1 base, leaving 9 bases not matched to a gene. Germline V gene sequence: CDR1 MNHEY, CDR2 SVGAGI. This CDR3 comprises 15 residues.

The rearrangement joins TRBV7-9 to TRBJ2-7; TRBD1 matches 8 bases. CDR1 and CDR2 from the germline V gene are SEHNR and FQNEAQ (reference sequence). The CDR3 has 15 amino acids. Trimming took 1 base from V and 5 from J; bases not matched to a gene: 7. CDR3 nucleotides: TGTGCCAGCAGCTTAGGATCCGCAGGGGGCCACGAGCAGTACTTC. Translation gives CASSLGSAGGHEQYF.

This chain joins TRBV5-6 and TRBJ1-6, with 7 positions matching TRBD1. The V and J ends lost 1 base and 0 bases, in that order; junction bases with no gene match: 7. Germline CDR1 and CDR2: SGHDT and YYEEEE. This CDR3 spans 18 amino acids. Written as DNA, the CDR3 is TGTGCCAGCAGCTTGAGCCAGGGGGGAAGCTCCTATAATTCACCCCTCCACTTT. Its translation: CASSLSQGGSSYNSPLHF. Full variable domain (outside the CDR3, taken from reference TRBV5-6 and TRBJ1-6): DAGVTQSPTHLIKTRGQQVTLRCSPKSGHDTVSWYQQALGQGPQFIFQYYEEEERQRGNFPDRFSGHQFPNYSSELNVNALLLGDSALYLCASSLSQGGSSYNSPLHFGNGTRLTVT.

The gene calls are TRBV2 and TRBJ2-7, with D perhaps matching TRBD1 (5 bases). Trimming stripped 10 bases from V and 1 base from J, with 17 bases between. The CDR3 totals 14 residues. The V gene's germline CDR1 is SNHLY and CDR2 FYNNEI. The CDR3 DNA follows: TGTGCCACCTTTGCCCCAGGGTCGTCCTACGAGCAGTACTTC. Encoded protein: CATFAPGSSYEQYF.

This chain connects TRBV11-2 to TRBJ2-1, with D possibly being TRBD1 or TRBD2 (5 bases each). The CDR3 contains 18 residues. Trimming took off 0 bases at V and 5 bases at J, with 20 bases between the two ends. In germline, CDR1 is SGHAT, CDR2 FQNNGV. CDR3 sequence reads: CASSLEVPRGRRNNEQFF. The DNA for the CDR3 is TGTGCCAGCAGCTTAGAGGTTCCTAGGGGACGCCGAAACAATGAGCAGTTCTTC.

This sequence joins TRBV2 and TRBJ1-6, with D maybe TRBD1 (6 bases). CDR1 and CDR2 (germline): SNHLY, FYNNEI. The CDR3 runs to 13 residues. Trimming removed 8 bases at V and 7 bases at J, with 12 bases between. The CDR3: CASVGQGNSPLHF. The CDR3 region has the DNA TGTGCCAGCGTAGGCCAGGGGAATTCACCCCTCCACTTT.

The CDR3 region is CASSRQNYGYTF. In nucleotides, the CDR3 is TGTGCCAGCAGTAGACAGAACTATGGCTACACCTTC. The chain is built from TRBV6-5 and TRBJ1-2, with D tentatively TRBD1 (5 bases). This CDR3 spans 12 amino acids. V lost 5 bases, J lost 2 bases, and 6 bases lay in between. Germline V gene data show CDR1 as MNHEY and CDR2 as SVGAGI.

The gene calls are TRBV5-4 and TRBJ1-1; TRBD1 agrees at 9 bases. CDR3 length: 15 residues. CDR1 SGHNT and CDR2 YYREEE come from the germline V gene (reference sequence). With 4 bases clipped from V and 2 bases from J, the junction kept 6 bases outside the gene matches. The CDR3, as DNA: TGTGCCAGCAGCCGATCGACAGGGGGTAACACTGAAGCTTTCTTT. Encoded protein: CASSRSTGGNTEAFF.

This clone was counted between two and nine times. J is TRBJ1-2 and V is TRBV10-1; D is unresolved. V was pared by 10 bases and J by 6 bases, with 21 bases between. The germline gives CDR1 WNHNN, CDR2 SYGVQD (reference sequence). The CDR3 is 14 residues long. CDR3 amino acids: CAKGRASHSNGYTF. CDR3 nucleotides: TGCGCCAAAGGAAGGGCCTCCCACTCTAATGGCTACACCTTC.

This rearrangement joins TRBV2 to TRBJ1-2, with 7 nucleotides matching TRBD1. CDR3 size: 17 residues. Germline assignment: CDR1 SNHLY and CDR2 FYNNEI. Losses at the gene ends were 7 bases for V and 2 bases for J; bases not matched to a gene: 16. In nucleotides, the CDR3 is TGTGCCAGCACGGGTCGGAGGGGGACAGCTATGAACTATGGCTACACCTTC. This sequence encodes CASTGRRGTAMNYGYTF.

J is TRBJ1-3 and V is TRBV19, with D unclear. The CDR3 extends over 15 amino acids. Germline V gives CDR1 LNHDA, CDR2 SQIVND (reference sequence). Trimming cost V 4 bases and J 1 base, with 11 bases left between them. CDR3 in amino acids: CASSNTAISGNTIYF. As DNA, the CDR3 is TGTGCCAGTAGTAACACAGCGATTTCTGGAAACACCATATATTTT.

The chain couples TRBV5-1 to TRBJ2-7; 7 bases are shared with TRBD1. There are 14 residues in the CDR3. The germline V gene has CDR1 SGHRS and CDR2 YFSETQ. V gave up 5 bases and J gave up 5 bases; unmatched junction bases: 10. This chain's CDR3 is CASRIRQGANEQYF. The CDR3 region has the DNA TGCGCCAGCAGGATAAGACAGGGAGCAAACGAGCAGTACTTC.

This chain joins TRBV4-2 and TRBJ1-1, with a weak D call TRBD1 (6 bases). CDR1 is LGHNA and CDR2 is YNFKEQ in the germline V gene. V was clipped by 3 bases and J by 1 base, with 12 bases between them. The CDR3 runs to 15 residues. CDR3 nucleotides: TGTGCCAGCAGCCACGGGGGCCTATCGAACACTGAAGCTTTCTTT. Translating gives CASSHGGLSNTEAFF.

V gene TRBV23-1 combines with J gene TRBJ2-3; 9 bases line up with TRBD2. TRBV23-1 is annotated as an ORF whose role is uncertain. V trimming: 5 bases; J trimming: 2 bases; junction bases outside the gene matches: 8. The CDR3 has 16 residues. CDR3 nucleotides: TGCGCCAGCAGTGATTTAGCGGGGGAAATCACAGATACGCAGTATTTT. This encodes CASSDLAGEITDTQYF.

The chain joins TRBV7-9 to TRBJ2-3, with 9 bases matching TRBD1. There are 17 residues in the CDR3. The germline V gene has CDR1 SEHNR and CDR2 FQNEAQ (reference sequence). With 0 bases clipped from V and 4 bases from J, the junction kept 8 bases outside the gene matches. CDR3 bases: TGTGCCAGCAGCTTAGCCTGGGGACAGGGAGTCGCAGATACGCAGTATTTT. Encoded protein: CASSLAWGQGVADTQYF. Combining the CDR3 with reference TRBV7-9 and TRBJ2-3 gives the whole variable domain DTGVSQNPRHKITKRGQNVTFRCDPISEHNRLYWYRQTLGQGPEFLTYFQNEAQLEKSRLLSDRFSAERPKGSFSTLEIQRTEQGDSAMYLCASSLAWGQGVADTQYFGPGTRLTVL.

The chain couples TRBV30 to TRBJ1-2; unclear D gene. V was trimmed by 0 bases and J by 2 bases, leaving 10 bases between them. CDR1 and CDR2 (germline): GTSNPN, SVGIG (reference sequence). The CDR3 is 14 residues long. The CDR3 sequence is CAWSVNKQNYGYTF. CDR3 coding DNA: TGTGCCTGGAGTGTAAATAAACAGAACTATGGCTACACCTTC.